The entry below gives a single T cell receptor beta chain sequence along with its context. The TCR beta library used iRepertoire HTBI primers with Arm-PCR amplification of CDR3. A single record per CDR3 protein comes from TCRdb applying MiXCR to the multiplex PCR reads. Of 530,000 or so distinct CDR3 sequences listed, less than 15% were seen once; the top ten hold about 9.1%. Germline V gene sequence: CDR1 SGHRS, CDR2 YFSETQ. The trim removed 3 bases at V and 5 bases at J, leaving 9 bases unmatched. The CDR3 length is 15 residues. The data belong to a study of regulatory T cells in long-lasting Graves disease. The time point was: newly diagnosed GD, antithyroid drugs for less than 3 months. Extracted PBMC RNA gave rise to the TCR library. These data also featured in a second study, about T cells in Graves' hyperthyroidism and ophthalmopathy.

The J gene is TRBJ2-5, the V gene TRBV5-1; 8 bases align to TRBD1. The input for sequencing was peripheral blood mononuclear cells (PBMCs), taken at new diagnosis, from a patient treated with antithyroid drugs. This TCR was sampled from a man aged 25-40 years with Graves disease. CDR3 amino acids: CASSSRQGPGETQYF. The DNA of the CDR3 is TGCGCCAGCAGCTCCAGACAGGGGCCAGGGGAGACCCAGTACTTC.